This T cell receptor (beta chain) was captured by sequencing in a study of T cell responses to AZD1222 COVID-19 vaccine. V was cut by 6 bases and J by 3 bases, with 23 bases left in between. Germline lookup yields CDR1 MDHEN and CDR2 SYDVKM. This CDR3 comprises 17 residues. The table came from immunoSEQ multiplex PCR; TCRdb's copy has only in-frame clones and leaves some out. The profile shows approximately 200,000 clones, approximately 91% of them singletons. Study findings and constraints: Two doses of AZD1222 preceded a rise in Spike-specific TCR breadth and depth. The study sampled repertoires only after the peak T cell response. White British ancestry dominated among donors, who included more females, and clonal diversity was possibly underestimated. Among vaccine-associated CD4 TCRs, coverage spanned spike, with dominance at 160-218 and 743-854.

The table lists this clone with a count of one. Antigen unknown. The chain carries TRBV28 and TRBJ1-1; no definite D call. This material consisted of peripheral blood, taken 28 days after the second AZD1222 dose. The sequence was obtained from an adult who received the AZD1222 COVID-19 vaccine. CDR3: CASRKLREELRDTEAFF. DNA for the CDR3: TGTGCCAGCAGGAAACTCCGAGAAGAACTTAGGGACACTGAAGCTTTCTTT.